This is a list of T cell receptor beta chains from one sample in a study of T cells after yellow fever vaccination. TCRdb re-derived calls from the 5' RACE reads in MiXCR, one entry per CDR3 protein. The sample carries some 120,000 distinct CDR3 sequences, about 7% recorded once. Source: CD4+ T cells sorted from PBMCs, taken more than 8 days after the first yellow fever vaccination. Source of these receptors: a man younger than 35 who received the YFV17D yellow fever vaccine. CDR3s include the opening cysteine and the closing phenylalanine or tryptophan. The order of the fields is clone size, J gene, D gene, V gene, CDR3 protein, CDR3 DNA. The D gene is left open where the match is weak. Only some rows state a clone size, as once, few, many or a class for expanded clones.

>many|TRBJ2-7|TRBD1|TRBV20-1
CSARDPNRGLYEQYF
TGCAGTGCTAGAGATCCAAACAGGGGGTTGTACGAGCAGTACTTC
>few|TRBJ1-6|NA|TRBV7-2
CASSLSLFSYNSPLHF
TGTGCCAGCAGCTTAAGCCTTTTCTCCTATAATTCACCCCTCCACTTT
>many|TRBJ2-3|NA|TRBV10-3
CAISESLGDTQYF
TGTGCCATCAGTGAGTCGTTGGGGGATACGCAGTATTTT
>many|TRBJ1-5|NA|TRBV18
CASSPREVAPQHF
TGTGCCAGCTCACCAAGAGAAGTAGCGCCCCAGCATTTT
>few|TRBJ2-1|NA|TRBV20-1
CSARDLRDAYNEQFF
TGCAGTGCTAGAGATTTACGGGATGCATACAATGAGCAGTTCTTC
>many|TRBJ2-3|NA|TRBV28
CASSLTSTDTQYF
TGTGCCAGCAGTTTGACTAGCACAGATACGCAGTATTTT
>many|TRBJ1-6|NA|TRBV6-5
CASRGYNSPLHF
TGTGCCAGCAGGGGCTATAATTCACCCCTCCACTTT
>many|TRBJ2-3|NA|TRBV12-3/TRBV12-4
CASSLGGSDTQYF
TGTGCCAGCAGTTTAGGCGGCTCAGATACGCAGTATTTT
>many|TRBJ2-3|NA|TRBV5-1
CASSLQRGGNPSTDTQYF
TGCGCCAGCAGCTTGCAGAGGGGGGGCAACCCCAGCACAGATACGCAGTATTTT
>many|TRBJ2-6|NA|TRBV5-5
CASSLFLGSGANVLTF
TGTGCCAGCAGCTTGTTTCTGGGGAGTGGGGCCAACGTCCTGACTTTC
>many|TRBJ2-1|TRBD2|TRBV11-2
CASSFPTSGGPSSSYNEQFF
TGTGCCAGCAGCTTCCCGACTAGCGGGGGGCCCTCGAGCTCCTACAATGAGCAGTTCTTC
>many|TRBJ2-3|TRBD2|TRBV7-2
CASSPFGTSGGADTQYF
TGTGCCAGCAGCCCCTTCGGGACTAGCGGGGGCGCGGATACGCAGTATTTT
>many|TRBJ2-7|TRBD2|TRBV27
CASSPLLAGHYEQYF
TGTGCCAGCAGTCCCCTACTAGCGGGCCATTACGAGCAGTACTTC
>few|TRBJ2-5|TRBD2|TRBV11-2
CASGTLAGAETQYF
TGTGCCAGCGGGACATTAGCGGGGGCGGAGACCCAGTACTTC
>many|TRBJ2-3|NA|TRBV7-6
CASVQGGSGTDTQYF
TGTGCCAGCGTTCAGGGGGGCAGTGGCACAGATACGCAGTATTTT
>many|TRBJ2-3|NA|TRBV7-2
CASSLAGRSDTQYF
TGTGCCAGCAGCTTAGCGGGGAGGTCAGATACGCAGTATTTT
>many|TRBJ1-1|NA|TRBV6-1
CASTGGMNTEAFF
TGTGCCAGCACCGGGGGTATGAACACTGAAGCTTTCTTT
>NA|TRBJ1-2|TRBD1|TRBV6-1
CASSGGTANYGYTF
TGTGCCAGCAGTGGCGGGACAGCTAACTATGGCTACACCTTC
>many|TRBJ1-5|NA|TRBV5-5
CASSFPNQPQHF
TGTGCCAGCAGCTTTCCCAATCAGCCCCAGCATTTT
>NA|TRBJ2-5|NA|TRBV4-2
CASSQEVGAAGTETQYF
TGTGCCAGCAGCCAAGAGGTTGGAGCAGCTGGGACGGAGACCCAGTACTTC
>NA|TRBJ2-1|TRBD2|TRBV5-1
CASSLAAGGSSYNEQFF
TGCGCCAGCAGCTTGGCCGCGGGGGGGAGCTCCTACAATGAGCAGTTCTTC
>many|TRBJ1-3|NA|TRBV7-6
CASSLGVTGNTIYF
TGTGCCAGCAGCTTGGGGGTGACTGGAAACACCATATATTTT
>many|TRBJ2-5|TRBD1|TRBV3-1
CASSRQGKVTQYF
TGTGCCAGCAGTAGACAGGGAAAGGTGACCCAGTACTTC
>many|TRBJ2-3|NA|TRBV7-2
CASSPPLLVSPQYF
TGTGCCAGCAGCCCGCCCTTATTAGTTTCCCCGCAGTATTTT
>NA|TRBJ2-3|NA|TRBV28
CASSLVQFTDTQYF
TGTGCCAGCAGTTTAGTGCAGTTTACAGATACGCAGTATTTT
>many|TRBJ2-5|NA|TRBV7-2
CASSSAGETQYF
TGTGCCAGCAGCTCGGCGGGGGAGACCCAGTACTTC
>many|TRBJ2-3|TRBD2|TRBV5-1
CASSPTSGGADTQYF
TGCGCCAGCAGCCCGACTAGCGGGGGGGCAGATACGCAGTATTTT
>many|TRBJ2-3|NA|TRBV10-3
CAISISTDTQYF
TGTGCCATCTCCATCTCCACAGATACGCAGTATTTT
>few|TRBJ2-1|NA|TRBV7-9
CASSLVEEGDEQFF
TGTGCCAGCAGCTTAGTGGAGGAGGGCGATGAGCAGTTCTTC
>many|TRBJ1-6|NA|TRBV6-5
CASSYSRNFPPLHF
TGTGCCAGCAGTTACTCGCGCAATTTCCCACCCCTCCACTTT
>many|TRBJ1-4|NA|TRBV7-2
CASSSIRVYEGKLFF
TGTGCCAGCAGCTCAATACGGGTTTATGAGGGAAAACTGTTTTTT
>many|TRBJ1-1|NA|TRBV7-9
CASSLASGMSTEAFF
TGTGCCAGCAGCTTAGCCTCGGGGATGAGCACTGAAGCTTTCTTT
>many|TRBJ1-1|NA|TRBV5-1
CASSLTLGSTEAFF
TGCGCCAGCAGCTTGACATTGGGTAGCACTGAAGCTTTCTTT
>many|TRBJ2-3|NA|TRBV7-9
CASSPWQGVNTQYF
TGTGCCAGCAGCCCCTGGCAGGGAGTGAATACGCAGTATTTT
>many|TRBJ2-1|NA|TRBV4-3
CASSQDSGSYNEQFF
TGCGCCAGCAGCCAAGATAGTGGCTCCTACAATGAGCAGTTCTTC
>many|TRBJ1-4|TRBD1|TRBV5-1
CASSLDVAGGNEKLFF
TGCGCCAGCAGCTTGGACGTCGCAGGGGGCAATGAAAAACTGTTTTTT
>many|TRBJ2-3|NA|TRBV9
CASSVAGAITDTQYF
TGTGCCAGCAGCGTAGCGGGGGCGATTACAGATACGCAGTATTTT
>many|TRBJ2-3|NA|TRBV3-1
CASSHLDSVGADTQYF
TGTGCCAGCAGCCACCTGGACAGTGTCGGTGCAGATACGCAGTATTTT
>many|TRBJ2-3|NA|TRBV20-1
CSARVPPGLSLTDTQYF
TGCAGTGCTAGAGTCCCACCGGGACTCAGCCTCACAGATACGCAGTATTTT
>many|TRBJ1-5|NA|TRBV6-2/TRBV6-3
CASTDSGQPQHF
TGTGCCAGCACCGACAGCGGCCAGCCCCAGCATTTT
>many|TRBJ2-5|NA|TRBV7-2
CASSSRQVQETQYF
TGTGCCAGCAGCTCTCGACAGGTACAAGAGACCCAGTACTTC
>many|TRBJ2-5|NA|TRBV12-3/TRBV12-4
CASKPGWETQYF
TGTGCCAGCAAACCCGGTTGGGAGACCCAGTACTTC
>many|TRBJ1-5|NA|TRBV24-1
CATSARDAYGNQPQHF
TGTGCCACCAGTGCCAGGGACGCATATGGCAATCAGCCCCAGCATTTT
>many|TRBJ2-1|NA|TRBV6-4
CATERGGPSDEQFF
TGTGCCACCGAAAGGGGGGGGCCTTCGGATGAGCAGTTCTTC
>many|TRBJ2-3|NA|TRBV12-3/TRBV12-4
CASSSQQTDTQYF
TGTGCCAGCAGTTCCCAGCAGACAGATACGCAGTATTTT
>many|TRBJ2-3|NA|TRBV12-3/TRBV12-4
CASALGASRTQYF
TGTGCCAGCGCCTTGGGGGCGAGCCGTACGCAGTATTTT
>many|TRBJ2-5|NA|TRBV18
CASSPLEDGQTQYF
TGTGCCAGCTCACCACTGGAGGACGGGCAGACCCAGTACTTC
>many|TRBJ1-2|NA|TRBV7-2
CASSLWAAYGYTF
TGTGCCAGCAGCTTATGGGCAGCGTATGGCTACACCTTC
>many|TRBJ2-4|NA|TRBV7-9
CASSLRGPQNIQYF
TGTGCCAGCAGCTTACGGGGGCCCCAAAACATTCAGTACTTC
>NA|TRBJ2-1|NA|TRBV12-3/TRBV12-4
CATHKTGGNEQFF
TGTGCCACCCACAAAACCGGGGGCAATGAGCAGTTCTTC
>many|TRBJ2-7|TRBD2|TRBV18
CASSPMNPAGGPYEQYF
TGTGCCAGCTCACCAATGAATCCGGCGGGGGGGCCTTACGAGCAGTACTTC
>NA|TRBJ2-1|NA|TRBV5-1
CASSSAGTFNEQFF
TGCGCCAGCAGCTCCGCCGGGACCTTCAATGAGCAGTTCTTC
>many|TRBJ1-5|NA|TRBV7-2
CASSLGSRGSGQPQHF
TGTGCCAGCAGCTTAGGTTCGCGGGGCTCCGGCCAGCCCCAGCATTTT
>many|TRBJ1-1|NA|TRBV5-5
CASSPSQDRNTEAFF
TGTGCCAGCAGCCCGAGCCAGGACAGGAACACTGAAGCTTTCTTT
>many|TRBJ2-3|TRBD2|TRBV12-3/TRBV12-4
CASSPRAGGTDTQYF
TGTGCTTCTAGTCCCCGGGCGGGGGGTACAGATACGCAGTATTTT
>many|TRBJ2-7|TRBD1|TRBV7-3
CASSGTGEYEQYF
TGTGCCAGCTCCGGGACAGGGGAGTACGAGCAGTACTTC
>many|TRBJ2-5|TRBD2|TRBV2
CASSVLLAGQETQYF
TGTGCCAGCAGTGTTCTACTAGCGGGCCAAGAGACCCAGTACTTC
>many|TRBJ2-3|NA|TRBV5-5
CASNSQGGATDTQYF
TGTGCCAGCAACTCCCAGGGAGGAGCAACAGATACGCAGTATTTT
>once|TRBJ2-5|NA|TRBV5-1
CASSLVGTPQETQYF
TGCGCCAGCAGCTTGGTAGGGACACCCCAAGAGACCCAGTACTTC